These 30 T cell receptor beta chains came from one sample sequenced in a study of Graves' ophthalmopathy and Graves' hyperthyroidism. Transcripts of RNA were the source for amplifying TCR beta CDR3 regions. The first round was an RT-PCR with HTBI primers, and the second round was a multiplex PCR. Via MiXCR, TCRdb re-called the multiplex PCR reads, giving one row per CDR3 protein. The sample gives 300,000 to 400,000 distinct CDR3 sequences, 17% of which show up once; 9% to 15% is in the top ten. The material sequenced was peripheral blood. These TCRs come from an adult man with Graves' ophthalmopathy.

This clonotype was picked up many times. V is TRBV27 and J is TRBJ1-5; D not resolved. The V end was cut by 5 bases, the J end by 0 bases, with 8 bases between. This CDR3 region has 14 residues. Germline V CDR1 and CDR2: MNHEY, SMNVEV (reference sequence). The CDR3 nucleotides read TGTGCCAGCAGTAGCCAAAATAGCAATCAGCCCCAGCATTTT. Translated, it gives CASSSQNSNQPQHF.

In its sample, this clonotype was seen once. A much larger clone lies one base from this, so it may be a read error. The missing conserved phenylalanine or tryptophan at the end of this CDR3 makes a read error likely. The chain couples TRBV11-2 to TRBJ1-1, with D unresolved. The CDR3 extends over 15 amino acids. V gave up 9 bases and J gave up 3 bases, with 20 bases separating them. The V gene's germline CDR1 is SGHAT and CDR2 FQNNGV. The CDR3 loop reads CARGSYRFLDTEAFS. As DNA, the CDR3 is TGTGCCAGGGGGAGTTATAGGTTTTTAGACACTGAAGCTTTCTCT.

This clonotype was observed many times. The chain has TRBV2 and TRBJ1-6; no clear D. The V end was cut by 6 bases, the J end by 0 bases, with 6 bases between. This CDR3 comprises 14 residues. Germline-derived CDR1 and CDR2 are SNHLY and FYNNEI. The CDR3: CASRENSYNSPLHF. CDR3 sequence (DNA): TGTGCCAGCAGAGAAAACTCCTATAATTCACCCCTCCACTTT.

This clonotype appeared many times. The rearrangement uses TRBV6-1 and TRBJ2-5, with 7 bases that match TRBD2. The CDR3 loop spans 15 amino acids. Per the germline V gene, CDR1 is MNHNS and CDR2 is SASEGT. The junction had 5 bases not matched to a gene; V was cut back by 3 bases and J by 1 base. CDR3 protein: CASSDPRGGQETQYF. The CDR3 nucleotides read TGTGCCAGCAGTGACCCTCGCGGGGGCCAAGAGACCCAGTACTTC.

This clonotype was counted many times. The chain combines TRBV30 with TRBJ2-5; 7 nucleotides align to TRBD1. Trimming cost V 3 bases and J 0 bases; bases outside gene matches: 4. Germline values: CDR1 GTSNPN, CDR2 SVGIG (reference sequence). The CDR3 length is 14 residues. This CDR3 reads CAWSLGQDQETQYF. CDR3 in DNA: TGTGCCTGGAGCTTAGGACAGGACCAAGAGACCCAGTACTTC.

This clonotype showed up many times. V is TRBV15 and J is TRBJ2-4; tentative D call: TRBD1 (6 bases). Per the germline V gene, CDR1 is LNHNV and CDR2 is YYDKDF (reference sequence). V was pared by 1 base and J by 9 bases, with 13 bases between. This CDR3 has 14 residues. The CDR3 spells CATSRGRGWSIQYF. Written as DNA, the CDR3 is TGTGCCACCAGCAGAGGCAGGGGTTGGAGCATTCAGTACTTC.

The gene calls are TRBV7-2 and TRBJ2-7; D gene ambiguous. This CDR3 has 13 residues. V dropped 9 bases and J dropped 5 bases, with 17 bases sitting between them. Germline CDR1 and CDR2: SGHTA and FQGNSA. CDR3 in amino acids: CASMEPVVNEQYF. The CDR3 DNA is TGTGCCAGTATGGAGCCCGTGGTAAACGAGCAGTACTTC.

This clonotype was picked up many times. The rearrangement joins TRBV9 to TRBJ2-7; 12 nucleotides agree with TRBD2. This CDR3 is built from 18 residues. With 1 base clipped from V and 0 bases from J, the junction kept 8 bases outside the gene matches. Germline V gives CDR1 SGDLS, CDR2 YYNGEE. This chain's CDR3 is CASSVTGTSGPHSYEQYF. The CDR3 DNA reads TGTGCCAGCAGCGTAACCGGGACTAGCGGGCCTCACTCCTACGAGCAGTACTTC.

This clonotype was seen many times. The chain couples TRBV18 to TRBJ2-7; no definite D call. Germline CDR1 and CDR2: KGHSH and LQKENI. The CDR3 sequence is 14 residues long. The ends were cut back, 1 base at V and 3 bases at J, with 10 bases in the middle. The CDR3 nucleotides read TGTGCCAGCTCACCACGCACCTCTAACTACGAGCAGTACTTC. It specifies CASSPRTSNYEQYF.

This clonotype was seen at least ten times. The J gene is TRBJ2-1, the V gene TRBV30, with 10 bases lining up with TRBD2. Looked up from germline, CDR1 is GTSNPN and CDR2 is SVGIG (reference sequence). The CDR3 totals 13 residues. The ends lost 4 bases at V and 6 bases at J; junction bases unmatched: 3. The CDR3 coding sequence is TGTGCCTGGAAGCGGGAGGGCCGCAATGAGCAGTTCTTC. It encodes CAWKREGRNEQFF.

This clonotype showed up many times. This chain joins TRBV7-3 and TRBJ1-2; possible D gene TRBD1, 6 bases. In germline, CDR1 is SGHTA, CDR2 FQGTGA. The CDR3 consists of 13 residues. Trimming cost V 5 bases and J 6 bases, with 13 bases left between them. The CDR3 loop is CASSDTGSDGYTF. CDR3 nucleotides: TGTGCCAGCAGCGATACAGGGTCAGATGGCTACACCTTC. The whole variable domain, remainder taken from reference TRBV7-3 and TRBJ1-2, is GAGVSQTPSNKVTEKGKYVELRCDPISGHTALYWYRQSLGQGPEFLIYFQGTGAADDSGLPNDRFFAVRPEGSVSTLKIQRTERGDSAVYLCASSDTGSDGYTFGSGTRLTVV.

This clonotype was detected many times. The CDR3: CASSQPRGHNGNTIYF. The CDR3 DNA follows: TGTGCCAGCAGCCAACCACGGGGACACAACGGAAACACCATATATTTT. The chain has TRBV28 and TRBJ1-3; maybe TRBD1 (6 bases). Germline V gene lookup returns CDR1 MDHEN and CDR2 SYDVKM. This CDR3 is built from 16 residues. V was shortened by 6 bases and J by 4 bases, with 19 bases between the two germline ends.

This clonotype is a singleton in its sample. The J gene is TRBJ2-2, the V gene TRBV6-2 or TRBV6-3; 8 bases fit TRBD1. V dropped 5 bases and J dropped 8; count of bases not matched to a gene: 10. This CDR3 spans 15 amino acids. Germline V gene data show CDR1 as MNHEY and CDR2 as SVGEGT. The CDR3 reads CASSGGTGRPGELFF. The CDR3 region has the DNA TGTGCCAGCAGTGGGGGGACAGGCCGTCCGGGGGAGCTGTTTTTT.

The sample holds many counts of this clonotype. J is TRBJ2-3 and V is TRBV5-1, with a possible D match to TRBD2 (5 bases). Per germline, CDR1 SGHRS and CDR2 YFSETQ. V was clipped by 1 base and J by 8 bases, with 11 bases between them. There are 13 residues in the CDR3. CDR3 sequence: CASSLMERGTQYF. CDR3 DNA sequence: TGCGCCAGCAGCTTGATGGAACGGGGTACGCAGTATTTT.

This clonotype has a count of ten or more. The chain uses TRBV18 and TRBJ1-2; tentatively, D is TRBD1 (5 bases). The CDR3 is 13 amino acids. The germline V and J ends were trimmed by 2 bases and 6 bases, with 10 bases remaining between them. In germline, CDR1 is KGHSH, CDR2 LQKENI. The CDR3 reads CASSPTRGDGYTF. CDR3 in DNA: TGTGCCAGCTCACCAACCCGAGGGGATGGCTACACCTTC.

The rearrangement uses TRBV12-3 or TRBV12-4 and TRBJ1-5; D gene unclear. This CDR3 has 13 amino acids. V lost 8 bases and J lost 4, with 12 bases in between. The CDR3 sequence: CASQKVGNQPQHF. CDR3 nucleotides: TGTGCCAGCCAAAAAGTGGGGAATCAGCCCCAGCATTTT.

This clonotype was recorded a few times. The CDR3 here is CASSLEAGGPYEQYF. DNA of the CDR3: TGTGCCAGCAGCTTGGAGGCGGGCGGCCCCTACGAGCAGTACTTC. V is TRBV7-3 and J is TRBJ2-7; D may be TRBD2 (5 bases). V gave up 3 bases and J gave up 2 bases, with 14 bases separating them. This CDR3 contains 15 residues. Germline V gene data show CDR1 as SGHTA and CDR2 as FQGTGA.

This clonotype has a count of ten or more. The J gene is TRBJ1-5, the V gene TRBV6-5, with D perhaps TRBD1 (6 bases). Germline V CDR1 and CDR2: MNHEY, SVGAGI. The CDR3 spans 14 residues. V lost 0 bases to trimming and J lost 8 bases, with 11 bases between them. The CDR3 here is CASSYSKGGKPQHF. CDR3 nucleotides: TGTGCCAGCAGTTACTCGAAGGGGGGAAAGCCCCAGCATTTT.

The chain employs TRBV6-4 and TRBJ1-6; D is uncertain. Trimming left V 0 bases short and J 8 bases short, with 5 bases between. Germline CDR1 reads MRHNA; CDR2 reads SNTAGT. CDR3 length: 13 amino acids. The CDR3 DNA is TGTGCCAGCAGTGACTCTCATTATTCACCCCTCCACTTT. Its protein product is CASSDSHYSPLHF.

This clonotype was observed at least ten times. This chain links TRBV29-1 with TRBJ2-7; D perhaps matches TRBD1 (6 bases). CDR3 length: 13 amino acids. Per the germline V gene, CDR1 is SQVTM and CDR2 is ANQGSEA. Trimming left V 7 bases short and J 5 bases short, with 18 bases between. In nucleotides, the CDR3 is TGCAGCGCCGCTCCACAGGGTTTGGACGAGCAGTACTTC. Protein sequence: CSAAPQGLDEQYF.

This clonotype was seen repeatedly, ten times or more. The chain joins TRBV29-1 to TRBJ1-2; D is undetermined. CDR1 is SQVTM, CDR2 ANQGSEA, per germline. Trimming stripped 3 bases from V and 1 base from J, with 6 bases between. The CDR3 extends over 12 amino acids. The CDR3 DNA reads TGCAGCGTTGACACCAATAACTATGGCTACACCTTC. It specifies CSVDTNNYGYTF.

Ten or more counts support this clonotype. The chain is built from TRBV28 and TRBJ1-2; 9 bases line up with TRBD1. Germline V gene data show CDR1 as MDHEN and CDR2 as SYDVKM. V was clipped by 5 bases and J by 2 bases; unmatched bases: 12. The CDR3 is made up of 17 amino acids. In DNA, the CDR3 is TGTGCCAGCAGTGTACAGGGGGCCGGGGCTTTAAACTATGGCTACACCTTC. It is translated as CASSVQGAGALNYGYTF.

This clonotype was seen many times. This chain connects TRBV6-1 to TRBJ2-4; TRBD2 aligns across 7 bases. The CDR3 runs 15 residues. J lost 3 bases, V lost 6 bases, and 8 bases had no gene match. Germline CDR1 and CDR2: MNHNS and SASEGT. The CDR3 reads CASSASREVKNIQYF. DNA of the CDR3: TGTGCCAGCAGCGCTAGCCGGGAGGTCAAAAACATTCAGTACTTC.

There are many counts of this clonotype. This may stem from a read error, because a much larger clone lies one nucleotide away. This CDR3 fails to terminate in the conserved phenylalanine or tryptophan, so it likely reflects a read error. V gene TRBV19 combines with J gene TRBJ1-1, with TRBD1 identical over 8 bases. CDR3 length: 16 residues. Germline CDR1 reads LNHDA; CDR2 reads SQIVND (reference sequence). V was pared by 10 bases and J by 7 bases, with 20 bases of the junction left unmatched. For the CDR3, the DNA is TGTGCCACAAGAACCTTGAGGACAGGGAAGGCGATTGAAGCTTTCCTT. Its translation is CATRTLRTGKAIEAFL.

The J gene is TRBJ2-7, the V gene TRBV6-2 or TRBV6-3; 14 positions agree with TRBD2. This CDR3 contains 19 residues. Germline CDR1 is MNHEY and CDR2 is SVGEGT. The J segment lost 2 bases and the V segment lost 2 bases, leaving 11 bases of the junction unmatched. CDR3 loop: CASSYDGTSGSTVPYEQYF. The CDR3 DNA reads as TGTGCCAGCAGTTACGATGGGACTAGCGGGAGTACCGTTCCCTACGAGCAGTACTTC.

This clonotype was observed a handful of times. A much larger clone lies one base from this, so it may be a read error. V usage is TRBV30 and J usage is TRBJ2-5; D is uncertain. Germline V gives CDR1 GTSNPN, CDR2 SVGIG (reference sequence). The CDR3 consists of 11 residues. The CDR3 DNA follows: TGTGCCTGGGAAAGCTACCATGCCCAGCACTTC. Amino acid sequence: CAWESYHAQHF.

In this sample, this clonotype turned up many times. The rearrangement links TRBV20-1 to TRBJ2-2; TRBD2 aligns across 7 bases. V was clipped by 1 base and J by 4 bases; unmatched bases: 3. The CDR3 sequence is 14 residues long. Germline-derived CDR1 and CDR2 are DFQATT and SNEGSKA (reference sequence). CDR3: CSARGGGSTGELFF. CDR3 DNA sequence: TGCAGTGCTAGAGGGGGGGGTAGCACCGGGGAGCTGTTTTTT.

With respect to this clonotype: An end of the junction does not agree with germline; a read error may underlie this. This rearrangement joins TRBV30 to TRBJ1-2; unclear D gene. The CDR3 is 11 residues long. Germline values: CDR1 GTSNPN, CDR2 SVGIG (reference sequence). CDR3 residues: CAWQAFYGHTF. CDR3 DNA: TGTGCCTGGCAGGCATTCTATGGCCACACCTTC.

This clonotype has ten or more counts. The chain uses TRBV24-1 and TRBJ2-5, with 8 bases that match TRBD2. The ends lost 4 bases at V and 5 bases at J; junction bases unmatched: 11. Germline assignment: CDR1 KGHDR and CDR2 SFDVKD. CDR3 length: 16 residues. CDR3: CATSDPTSGGRETQYF. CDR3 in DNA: TGTGCCACCAGTGACCCTACAAGCGGGGGACGGGAGACCCAGTACTTC.

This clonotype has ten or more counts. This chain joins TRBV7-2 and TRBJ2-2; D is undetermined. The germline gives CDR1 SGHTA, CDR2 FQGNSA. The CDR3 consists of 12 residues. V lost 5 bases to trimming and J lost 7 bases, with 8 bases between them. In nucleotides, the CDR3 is TGTGCCAGCAGCCCATTCATCGGGGAGCTGTTTTTT. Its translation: CASSPFIGELFF.